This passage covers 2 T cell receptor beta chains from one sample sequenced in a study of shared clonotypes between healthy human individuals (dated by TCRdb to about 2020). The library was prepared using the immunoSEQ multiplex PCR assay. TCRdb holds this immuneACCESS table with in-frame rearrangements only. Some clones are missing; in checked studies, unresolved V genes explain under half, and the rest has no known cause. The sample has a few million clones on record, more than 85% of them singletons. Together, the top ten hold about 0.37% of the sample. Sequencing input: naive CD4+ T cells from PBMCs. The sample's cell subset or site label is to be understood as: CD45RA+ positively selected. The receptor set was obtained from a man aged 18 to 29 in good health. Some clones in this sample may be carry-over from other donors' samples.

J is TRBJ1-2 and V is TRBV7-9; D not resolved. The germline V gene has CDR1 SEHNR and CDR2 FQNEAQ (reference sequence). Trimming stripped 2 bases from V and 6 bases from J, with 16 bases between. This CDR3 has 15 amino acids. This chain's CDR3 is CASSLKNAFVHGYTF. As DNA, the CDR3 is TGTGCCAGCAGCTTAAAAAATGCGTTTGTCCATGGCTACACCTTC.

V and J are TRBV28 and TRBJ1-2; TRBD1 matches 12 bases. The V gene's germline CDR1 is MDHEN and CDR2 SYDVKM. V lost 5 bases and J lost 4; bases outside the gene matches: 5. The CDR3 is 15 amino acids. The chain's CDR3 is CASSRDRGPGYGYTF. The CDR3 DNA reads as TGTGCCAGCAGTCGGGACAGGGGGCCCGGCTATGGCTACACCTTC.